These 28 T cell receptor beta chains were sequenced from one sample in a study of T cell changes during pregnancy in multiple sclerosis. Assay: immunoSEQ multiplex PCR; the TCRdb copy retains only in-frame clones and omits some. The repertoire includes about 40,000 clones, almost 90% of them detected once, and roughly 4.8% sits in the top ten. The specimen was peripheral blood, collected in the second trimester of pregnancy. The receptors originated from a female donor in good health, enrolled as a control in a pregnancy study.

The chain joins TRBV28 to TRBJ2-2; 10 bases fit TRBD2. V lost 11 bases and J lost 5; bases outside the gene matches: 14. Germline CDR1 reads MDHEN; CDR2 reads SYDVKM. The CDR3 is 16 amino acids. The CDR3 region is CAVGAGGLDGTGELFF. The CDR3 DNA sequence: TGTGCCGTCGGAGCGGGAGGGCTTGATGGGACCGGGGAGCTGTTTTTT.

The chain couples TRBV6-1 to TRBJ2-2; D may be TRBD2 (5 bases). CDR3 length: 15 amino acids. CDR1 and CDR2 (germline): MNHNS, SASEGT. V dropped 1 base and J dropped 7 bases, with 13 bases sitting between them. CDR3 nucleotides: TGTGCCAGCAGTGAAGTTTGGGGAGTTGGCGGGGAGCTGTTTTTT. It translates to CASSEVWGVGGELFF.

V is TRBV15 and J is TRBJ1-2, with D possibly TRBD1 on 6 matching bases. Germline V gene data show CDR1 as LNHNV and CDR2 as YYDKDF (reference sequence). Between the trimmed V and J ends, which lost 2 bases and 4 bases, there was a span of 17 bases. The CDR3 length is 16 residues. CDR3 sequence: CATSRSLGGAGYGYTF. CDR3 DNA: TGTGCCACCAGCAGATCCCTCGGGGGGGCTGGCTATGGCTACACCTTC.

This clone was seen more than once but under ten times. V and J are TRBV11-3 and TRBJ1-5; 12 nucleotides line up with TRBD1. There are 16 residues in the CDR3. Germline V lookup: CDR1 SGHNT, CDR2 YENEEA. V was clipped by 5 bases and J by 8 bases; unmatched bases: 10. The CDR3 here is CASSQGTGGIVEPQHF. CDR3 DNA: TGTGCCAGCAGCCAGGGGACAGGGGGCATTGTGGAGCCCCAGCATTTT. Drawing the rest from reference TRBV11-3 and TRBJ1-5, the complete variable domain is EAGVVQSPRYKIIEKKQPVAFWCNPISGHNTLYWYLQNLGQGPELLIRYENEEAVDDSQLPKDRFSAERLKGVDSTLKIQPAELGDSAVYLCASSQGTGGIVEPQHFGDGTRLSIL.

The V and J genes are TRBV6-1 and TRBJ2-1; 9 nucleotides match TRBD2. Germline loops: CDR1 MNHNS, CDR2 SASEGT. V was pared by 2 bases and J by 2 bases, with 1 base of the junction left unmatched. The CDR3 has 15 amino acids. The CDR3 here is CASSESSGAYNEQFF. CDR3 DNA: TGTGCCAGCAGTGAATCTAGCGGGGCCTACAATGAGCAGTTCTTC.

This clone was counted once. The CDR3 spells CASSLAASGGAQETQYF. DNA for the CDR3: TGTGCCAGCAGCTTAGCCGCGAGCGGGGGGGCCCAGGAGACCCAGTACTTC. V and J are TRBV11-3 and TRBJ2-5; 10 bases fit TRBD2. Germline loops: CDR1 SGHNT, CDR2 YENEEA. This CDR3 is built from 17 residues. Germline trimming cut 1 base from V and 5 bases from J; bases unmatched to any gene: 10.

The chain combines TRBV6-5 with TRBJ1-1; 8 positions agree with TRBD1. The CDR3 is 14 residues long. V was clipped by 7 bases and J by 3 bases; unmatched bases: 7. Germline CDR1 and CDR2: MNHEY and SVGAGI. CDR3 in amino acids: CASTRTGRYTEAFF. CDR3 DNA sequence: TGTGCCAGCACCCGGACAGGGAGGTACACTGAAGCTTTCTTT.

The CDR3 protein is CASSEESGSYNEQFF. CDR3 nucleotide sequence: TGTGCCAGCAGTGAGGAGAGCGGGAGTTACAATGAGCAGTTCTTC. The chain joins TRBV2 to TRBJ2-1; 8 positions agree with TRBD2. Germline V gives CDR1 SNHLY, CDR2 FYNNEI. V shed 3 bases and J 4 bases; nucleotides not matched to a gene: 5. The CDR3 spans 15 residues.

The chain employs TRBV29-1 and TRBJ1-4, with a possible D match to TRBD1 (6 bases). Germline values: CDR1 SQVTM, CDR2 ANQGSEA. V was clipped by 6 bases and J by 0 bases, with 8 bases between them. The CDR3 loop spans 13 amino acids. CDR3 in amino acids: CSVTGPTNEKLFF. Here the CDR3 DNA reads TGCAGCGTAACAGGGCCAACTAATGAAAAACTGTTTTTT.

The rearrangement joins TRBV6-6 to TRBJ1-5; TRBD1 aligns across 9 bases. The germline V gene has CDR1 MNHNY and CDR2 SVGAGI (reference sequence). This CDR3 has 14 amino acids. V shed 5 bases and J 5 bases; nucleotides not matched to a gene: 4. Written as DNA, the CDR3 is TGTGCCAGCAGTCGACAGGGGGGGGATCAGCCCCAGCATTTT. It is translated as CASSRQGGDQPQHF.

This clone was counted once. This chain uses TRBV6-5 with TRBJ2-7, with D hard to call. Trimming pared 6 bases from V and 9 bases from J, leaving 18 bases between. The CDR3 contains 13 residues. Looked up from germline, CDR1 is MNHEY and CDR2 is SVGAGI. The CDR3 here is CASSHEKYERQYF. The CDR3 DNA follows: TGTGCCAGCAGCCACGAAAAATACGAGAGGCAGTACTTC.

CDR3: CASSGTGMGTEAFF. The CDR3 DNA sequence: TGTGCCAGCAGTGGTACAGGGATGGGCACTGAAGCTTTCTTT. V gene TRBV6-1 combines with J gene TRBJ1-1; a possible D gene is TRBD1 (6 bases). This CDR3 comprises 14 residues. From germline, CDR1 is MNHNS and CDR2 SASEGT. V lost 4 bases and J 4 bases, leaving 13 bases between the germline ends.

The chain recombines TRBV5-1 with TRBJ2-1, with 16 positions matching TRBD2. Per germline, CDR1 SGHRS and CDR2 YFSETQ. The CDR3 sequence is 18 residues long. With 3 bases clipped from V and 3 bases from J, the junction kept 6 bases outside the gene matches. Written as DNA, the CDR3 is TGCGCCAGCAGCTCGGGACTAGCGGGGGGGCTGGTCTACAATGAGCAGTTCTTC. It specifies CASSSGLAGGLVYNEQFF.

Here the CDR3 DNA reads TGTGCCAGCAGCCGGGGGACTAGCGGGACACTCACAGATACGCAGTATTTT. Protein product: CASSRGTSGTLTDTQYF. This chain links TRBV4-2 with TRBJ2-3, with 13 bases that match TRBD2. The germline CDR1 and CDR2 sequences are LGHNA and YNFKEQ. With 4 bases clipped from V and 2 bases from J, the junction kept 6 bases outside the gene matches. This CDR3 comprises 17 residues.

The chain's CDR3 is CASSKGVDTQYF. The DNA for the CDR3 is TGTGCCAGCAGCAAGGGGGTGGATACGCAGTATTTT. The chain recombines TRBV9 with TRBJ2-3; perhaps TRBD1 as D (6 bases). V gave up 4 bases and J gave up 6 bases, with 9 bases separating them. From germline, CDR1 is SGDLS and CDR2 YYNGEE. The CDR3 consists of 12 residues. Looking up the rest from reference TRBV9 and TRBJ2-3 gives the full variable domain: DSGVTQTPKHLITATGQRVTLRCSPRSGDLSVYWYQQSLDQGLQFLIQYYNGEERAKGNILERFSAQQFPDLHSELNLSSLELGDSALYFCASSKGVDTQYFGPGTRLTVL.

The V call is TRBV6-1, the J call TRBJ2-3; D might be TRBD1 (5 bases). The germline gives CDR1 MNHNS, CDR2 SASEGT. CDR3 length equals 15 residues. The V end lost 1 base, the J end lost 4 bases, and 12 bases lay between the germline ends. CDR3 nucleotide sequence: TGTGCCAGCAGTGAAGATAGCACACAGGCAGATACGCAGTATTTT. Translation: CASSEDSTQADTQYF.

This chain connects TRBV6-1 to TRBJ1-1; D gene ambiguous. The germline V and J ends were trimmed by 3 bases and 6 bases, with 5 bases remaining between them. The V gene's germline CDR1 is MNHNS and CDR2 SASEGT. This CDR3 comprises 11 residues. The CDR3 region has the DNA TGTGCCAGCAGTGAGGTAGCTGAAGCTTTCTTT. This sequence encodes CASSEVAEAFF.

This clone was observed once. This chain links TRBV9 with TRBJ2-3, with a tentative D call TRBD2 (5 bases). Looked up from germline, CDR1 is SGDLS and CDR2 is YYNGEE. Trimming took 0 bases from V and 4 from J, leaving 9 bases between them. This CDR3 spans 14 amino acids. The CDR3 sequence: CASSVAGSADTQYF. The CDR3, as DNA: TGTGCCAGCAGCGTAGCAGGTAGCGCAGATACGCAGTATTTT. The full variable domain, its missing parts supplied by reference TRBV9 and TRBJ2-3, is DSGVTQTPKHLITATGQRVTLRCSPRSGDLSVYWYQQSLDQGLQFLIQYYNGEERAKGNILERFSAQQFPDLHSELNLSSLELGDSALYFCASSVAGSADTQYFGPGTRLTVL.

The genes are TRBV4-1 and TRBJ2-1; D gene uncertain. V was trimmed by 4 bases and J by 6 bases, leaving 10 bases between them. The V gene's germline CDR1 is MGHRA and CDR2 YSYEKL. This CDR3 region has 13 residues. Here the CDR3 reads CASSRLLVNEQFF. Written as DNA, the CDR3 is TGCGCCAGCAGCCGACTTCTGGTCAATGAGCAGTTCTTC.

This clone was found once. This chain uses TRBV5-8 with TRBJ2-2, with TRBD2 identical over 9 bases. Trimming at V came to 2 bases and at J to 5 bases, leaving 10 bases not matched to a gene. Germline V gene data show CDR1 as SGHTS and CDR2 as YDEGEE. The length of the CDR3 is 17 residues. This CDR3 is CASSLSGLAGLTGELFF. The CDR3 bases are TGTGCCAGCAGCTTATCGGGGCTAGCGGGATTAACCGGGGAGCTGTTTTTT. The whole variable domain, filled in from reference TRBV5-8 and TRBJ2-2, reads EAGVTQSPTHLIKTRGQQATLRCSPISGHTSVYWYQQALGLGLQFLLWYDEGEERNRGNFPPRFSGRQFPNYSSELNVNALELEDSALYLCASSLSGLAGLTGELFFGEGSRLTVL.

This clone has only one observation. This chain links TRBV10-3 with TRBJ1-2; D call uncertain. Germline V gene data show CDR1 as ENHRY and CDR2 as SYGVKD. V shed 3 bases and J shed 2 bases, with 10 bases lying between them. The CDR3 has 14 amino acids. The CDR3 region is CAISETAENYGYTF. Here the CDR3 DNA reads TGTGCCATCAGTGAAACGGCGGAGAACTATGGCTACACCTTC.

The V gene is TRBV29-1, the J gene TRBJ1-1; 7 bases agree with TRBD1. Looked up from germline, CDR1 is SQVTM and CDR2 is ANQGSEA. J lost 4 bases, V lost 7 bases, and 3 bases had no gene match. CDR3 length: 11 amino acids. CDR3 DNA: TGCAGCGGTGACAGGGTCACTGAAGCTTTCTTT. This encodes CSGDRVTEAFF. Supplemented by reference TRBV29-1 and TRBJ1-1, the full variable domain reads SAVISQKPSRDICQRGTSLTIQCQVDSQVTMMFWYRQQPGQSLTLIATANQGSEATYESGFVIDKFPISRPNLTFSTLTVSNMSPEDSSIYLCSGDRVTEAFFGQGTRLTVV.

The gene calls are TRBV7-9 and TRBJ1-5, with D uncertain. V was pared by 5 bases and J by 5 bases, with 7 bases between. The CDR3 covers 12 residues. Germline V gene lookup returns CDR1 SEHNR and CDR2 FQNEAQ (reference sequence). The CDR3 DNA follows: TGTGCCAGCAGCCCCGCGGATCAGCCCCAGCATTTT. Translated, it gives CASSPADQPQHF.

V and J are TRBV15 and TRBJ1-2, with 9 positions matching TRBD1. The CDR3 is made up of 15 amino acids. Germline V gene sequence: CDR1 LNHNV, CDR2 YYDKDF (reference sequence). V shed 5 bases and J 6 bases; nucleotides not matched to a gene: 10. In nucleotides, the CDR3 is TGTGCCACCAGCGGACGAACAGGGGGCATGGATGGCTACACCTTC. Translation gives CATSGRTGGMDGYTF.

The rearrangement joins TRBV27 to TRBJ1-5, with D tentatively TRBD1 (6 bases). Trimming pared 4 bases from V and 5 bases from J, leaving 9 bases between. The CDR3 totals 13 residues. Looked up from germline, CDR1 is MNHEY and CDR2 is SMNVEV (reference sequence). The DNA of the CDR3 is TGTGCCAGCAGTTGGGGGCTTGATCAGCCCCAGCATTTT. The encoded protein is CASSWGLDQPQHF.

V usage is TRBV9 and J usage is TRBJ1-6; D gene unclear. Germline-derived CDR1 and CDR2 are SGDLS and YYNGEE. Trimming cost V 1 base and J 7 bases, with 9 bases left between them. CDR3 length equals 14 residues. DNA of the CDR3: TGTGCCAGCAGCGTACTGAACAAAAATTCACCCCTCCACTTT. This translates into CASSVLNKNSPLHF.

The V gene is TRBV19, the J gene TRBJ1-2, with 9 nucleotides matching TRBD1. V shed 6 bases and J 6 bases; nucleotides not matched to a gene: 14. Germline V lookup: CDR1 LNHDA, CDR2 SQIVND (reference sequence). The CDR3 runs to 16 residues. The CDR3 DNA is TGTGCCAGTAGGACAAGGACAGGGGTACTCCTCGATGGCTACACCTTC. Translated: CASRTRTGVLLDGYTF.

The chain joins TRBV5-1 to TRBJ2-3; 9 bases are a match to TRBD1. The V segment lost 3 bases and the J segment 3 bases; nucleotides outside the gene matches: 2. This CDR3 region has 14 residues. CDR1 and CDR2 from the germline V gene are SGHRS and YFSETQ. In nucleotides, the CDR3 is TGCGCCAGCAGCTACGGGACAGGGACAGATACGCAGTATTTT. It translates to CASSYGTGTDTQYF.